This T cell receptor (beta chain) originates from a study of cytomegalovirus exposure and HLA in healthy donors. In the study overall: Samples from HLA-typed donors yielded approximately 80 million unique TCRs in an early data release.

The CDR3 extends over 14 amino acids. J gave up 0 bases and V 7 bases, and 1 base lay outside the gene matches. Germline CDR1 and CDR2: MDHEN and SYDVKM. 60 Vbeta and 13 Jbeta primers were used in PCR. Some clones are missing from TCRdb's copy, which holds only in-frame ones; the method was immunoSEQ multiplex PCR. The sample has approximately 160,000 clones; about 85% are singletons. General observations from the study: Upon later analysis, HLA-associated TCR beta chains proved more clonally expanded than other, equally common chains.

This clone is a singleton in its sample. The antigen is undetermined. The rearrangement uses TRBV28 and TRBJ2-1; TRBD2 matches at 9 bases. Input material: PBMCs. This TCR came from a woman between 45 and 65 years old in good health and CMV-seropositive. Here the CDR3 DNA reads TGTGCCAGCAAGCGGGGGGACTCCTACAATGAGCAGTTCTTC. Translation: CASKRGDSYNEQFF. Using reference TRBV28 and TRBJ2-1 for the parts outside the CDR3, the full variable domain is DVKVTQSSRYLVKRTGEKVFLECVQDMDHENMFWYRQDPGLGLRLIYFSYDVKMKEKGDIPEGYSVSREKKERFSLILESASTNQTSMYLCASKRGDSYNEQFFGPGTRLTVL.